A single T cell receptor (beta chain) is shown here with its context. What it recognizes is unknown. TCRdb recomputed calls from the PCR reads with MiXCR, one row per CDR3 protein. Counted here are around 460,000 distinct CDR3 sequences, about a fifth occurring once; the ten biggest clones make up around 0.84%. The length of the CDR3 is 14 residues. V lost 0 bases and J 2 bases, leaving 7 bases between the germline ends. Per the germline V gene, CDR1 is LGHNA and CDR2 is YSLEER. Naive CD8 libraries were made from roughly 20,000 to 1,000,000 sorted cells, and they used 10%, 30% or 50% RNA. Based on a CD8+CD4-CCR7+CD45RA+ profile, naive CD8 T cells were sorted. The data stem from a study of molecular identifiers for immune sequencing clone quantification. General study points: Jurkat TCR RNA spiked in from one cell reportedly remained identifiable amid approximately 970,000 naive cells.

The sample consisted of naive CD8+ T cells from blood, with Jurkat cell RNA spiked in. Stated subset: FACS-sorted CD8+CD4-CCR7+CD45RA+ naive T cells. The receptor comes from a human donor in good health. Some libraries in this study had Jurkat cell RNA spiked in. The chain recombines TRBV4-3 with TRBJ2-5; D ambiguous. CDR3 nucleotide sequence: TGCGCCAGCAGCCAAGACAGTACTCAAGAGACCCAGTACTTC. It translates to CASSQDSTQETQYF.